Sequencing of this TCR beta chain was carried out in a study of shared T cell receptors in the human thymus. V lost 3 bases to trimming and J lost 4 bases; unmatched junction nucleotides: 11. The CDR3 extends over 16 amino acids. CDR1 and CDR2 (germline): MGHRA, YSYEKL. The method was immunoSEQ multiplex PCR; TCRdb's version includes in-frame clones alone and lacks a portion of them. The sample contains 500,000 to 850,000 clones, approximately 89% of which appear only once. This clone has just a few counts. This sample also appeared in a second study, on human thymus T cells. As that study records: The source of the thymus tissue was resections taken during corrective heart surgery. Reports from related research described highly overlapping thymic repertoires among unrelated individuals.

Sequencing was performed on thymocytes. This TCR was sampled from a boy younger than two with a congenital heart defect. The chain carries TRBV4-1 and TRBJ2-7; 8 bases line up with TRBD2. The CDR3 DNA reads TGCGCCAGCAGCCAGGCTACTAGCGGCGCATTTTACGAGCAGTACTTC. This gives the protein CASSQATSGAFYEQYF.